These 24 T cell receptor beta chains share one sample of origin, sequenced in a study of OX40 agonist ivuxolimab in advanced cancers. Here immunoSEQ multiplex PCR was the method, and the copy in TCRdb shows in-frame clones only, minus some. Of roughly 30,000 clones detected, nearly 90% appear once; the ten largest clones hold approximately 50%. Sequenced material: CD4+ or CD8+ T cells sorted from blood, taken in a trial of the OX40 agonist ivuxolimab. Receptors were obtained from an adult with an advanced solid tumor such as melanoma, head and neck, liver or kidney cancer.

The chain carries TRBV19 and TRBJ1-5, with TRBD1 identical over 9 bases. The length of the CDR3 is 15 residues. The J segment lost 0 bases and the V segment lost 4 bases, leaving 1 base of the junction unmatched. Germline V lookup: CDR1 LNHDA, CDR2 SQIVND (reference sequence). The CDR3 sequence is CASSTTGGSNQPQHF. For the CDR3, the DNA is TGTGCCAGTAGTACGACAGGGGGTAGCAATCAGCCCCAGCATTTT.

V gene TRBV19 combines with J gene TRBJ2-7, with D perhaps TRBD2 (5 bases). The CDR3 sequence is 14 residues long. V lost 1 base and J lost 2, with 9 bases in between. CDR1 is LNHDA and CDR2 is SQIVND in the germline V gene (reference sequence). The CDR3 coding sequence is TGTGCCAGTAGTATAGGGACTGCACCCTACGAGCAGTACTTC. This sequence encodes CASSIGTAPYEQYF.

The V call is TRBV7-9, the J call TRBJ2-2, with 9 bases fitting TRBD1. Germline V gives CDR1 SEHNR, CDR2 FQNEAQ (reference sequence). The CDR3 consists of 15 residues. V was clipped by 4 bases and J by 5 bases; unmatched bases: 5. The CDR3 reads CASSYPGTGTGELFF. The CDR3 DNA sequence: TGTGCCAGCAGCTATCCCGGGACAGGGACCGGGGAGCTGTTTTTT.

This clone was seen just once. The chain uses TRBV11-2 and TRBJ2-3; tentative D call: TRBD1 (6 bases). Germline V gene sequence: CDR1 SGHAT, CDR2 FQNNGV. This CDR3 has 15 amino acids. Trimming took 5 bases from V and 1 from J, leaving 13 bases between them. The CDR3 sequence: CASSPQGWGTDTQYF. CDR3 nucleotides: TGTGCCAGCAGCCCACAGGGATGGGGCACAGATACGCAGTATTTT.

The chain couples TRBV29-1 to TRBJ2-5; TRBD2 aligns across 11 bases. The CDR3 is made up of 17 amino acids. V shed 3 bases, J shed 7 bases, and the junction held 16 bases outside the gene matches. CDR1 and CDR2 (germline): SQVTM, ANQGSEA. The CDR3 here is CSVEILAGAPEGGTQYF. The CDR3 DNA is TGCAGCGTTGAGATACTAGCGGGGGCGCCCGAGGGGGGGACCCAGTACTTC. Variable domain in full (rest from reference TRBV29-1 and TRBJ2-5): SAVISQKPSRDICQRGTSLTIQCQVDSQVTMMFWYRQQPGQSLTLIATANQGSEATYESGFVIDKFPISRPNLTFSTLTVSNMSPEDSSIYLCSVEILAGAPEGGTQYFGPGTRLLVL.

CDR3: CSAEFLGGSSYEQYF. The DNA for the CDR3 is TGCAGCGCCGAGTTCCTCGGGGGTAGCTCCTACGAGCAGTACTTC. The J gene is TRBJ2-7, the V gene TRBV29-1, with D maybe TRBD2 (6 bases). The CDR3 extends over 15 amino acids. V was trimmed by 7 bases and J by 0 bases, leaving 19 bases between them. Germline assignment: CDR1 SQVTM and CDR2 ANQGSEA.

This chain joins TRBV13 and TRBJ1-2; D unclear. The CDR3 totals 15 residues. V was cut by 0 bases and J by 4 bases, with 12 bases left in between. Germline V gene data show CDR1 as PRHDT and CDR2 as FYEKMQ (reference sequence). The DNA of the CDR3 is TGTGCCAGCAGCTTAGGCCTTAACAGCTTCTATGGCTACACCTTC. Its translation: CASSLGLNSFYGYTF.

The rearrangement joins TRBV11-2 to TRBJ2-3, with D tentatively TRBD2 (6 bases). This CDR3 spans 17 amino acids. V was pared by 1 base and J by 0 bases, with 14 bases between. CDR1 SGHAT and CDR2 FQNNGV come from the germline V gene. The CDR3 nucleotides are TGTGCCAGCAGCTTAGTCTTTGGGGGGAGTAGCACAGATACGCAGTATTTT. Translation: CASSLVFGGSSTDTQYF.

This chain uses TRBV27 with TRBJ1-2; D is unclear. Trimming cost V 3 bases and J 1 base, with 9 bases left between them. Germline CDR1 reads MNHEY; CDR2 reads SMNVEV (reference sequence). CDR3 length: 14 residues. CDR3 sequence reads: CASSFRGSNYGYTF. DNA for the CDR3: TGTGCCAGCAGTTTCCGAGGGAGTAACTATGGCTACACCTTC.

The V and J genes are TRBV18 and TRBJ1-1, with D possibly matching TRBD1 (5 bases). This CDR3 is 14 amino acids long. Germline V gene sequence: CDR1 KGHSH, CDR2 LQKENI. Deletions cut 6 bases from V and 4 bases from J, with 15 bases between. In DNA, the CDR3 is TGTGCCAGCTCCCCCGGGACGGCGGGCACTGAAGCTTTCTTT. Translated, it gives CASSPGTAGTEAFF.

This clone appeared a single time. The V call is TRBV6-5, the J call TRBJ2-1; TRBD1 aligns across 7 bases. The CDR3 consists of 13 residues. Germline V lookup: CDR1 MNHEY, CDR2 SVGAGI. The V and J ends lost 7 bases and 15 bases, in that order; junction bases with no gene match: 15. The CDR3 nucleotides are TGTGCCAGCACTAACCTCCTCGGACAGGATCGGTTCTTC. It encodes CASTNLLGQDRFF.

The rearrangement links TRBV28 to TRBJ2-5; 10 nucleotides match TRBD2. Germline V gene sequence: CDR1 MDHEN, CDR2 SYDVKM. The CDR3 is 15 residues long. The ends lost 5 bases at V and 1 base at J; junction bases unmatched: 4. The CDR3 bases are TGTGCCAGCAGTCTTAGCGGGGGGACCCAAGAGACCCAGTACTTC. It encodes CASSLSGGTQETQYF.

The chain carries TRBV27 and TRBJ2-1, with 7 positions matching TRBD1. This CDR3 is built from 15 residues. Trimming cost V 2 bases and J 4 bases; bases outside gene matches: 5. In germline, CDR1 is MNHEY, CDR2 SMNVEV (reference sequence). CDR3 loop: CASSLRGQEYNEQFF. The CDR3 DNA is TGTGCCAGCAGTTTACGAGGACAGGAATACAATGAGCAGTTCTTC.

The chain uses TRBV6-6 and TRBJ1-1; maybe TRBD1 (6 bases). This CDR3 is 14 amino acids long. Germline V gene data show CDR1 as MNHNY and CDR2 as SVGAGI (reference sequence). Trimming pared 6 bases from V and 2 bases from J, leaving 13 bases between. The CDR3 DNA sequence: TGTGCCAGCAGCCCCCGGGGGCCTAACACTGAAGCTTTCTTT. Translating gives CASSPRGPNTEAFF.

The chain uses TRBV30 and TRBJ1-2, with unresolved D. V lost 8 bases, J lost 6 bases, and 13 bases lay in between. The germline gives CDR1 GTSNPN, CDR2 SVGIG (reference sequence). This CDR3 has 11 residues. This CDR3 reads CAGPGGDGYTF. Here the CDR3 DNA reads TGTGCCGGGCCCGGCGGGGATGGCTACACCTTC.

This CDR3 is CASREGQGTRWAEQFF. The CDR3 DNA is TGTGCCAGCAGAGAGGGACAGGGTACGAGATGGGCTGAGCAGTTCTTC. The genes are TRBV6-6 and TRBJ2-1; 9 bases line up with TRBD1. The CDR3 extends over 16 amino acids. Looked up from germline, CDR1 is MNHNY and CDR2 is SVGAGI (reference sequence). V lost 6 bases to trimming and J lost 9 bases; unmatched junction nucleotides: 15.

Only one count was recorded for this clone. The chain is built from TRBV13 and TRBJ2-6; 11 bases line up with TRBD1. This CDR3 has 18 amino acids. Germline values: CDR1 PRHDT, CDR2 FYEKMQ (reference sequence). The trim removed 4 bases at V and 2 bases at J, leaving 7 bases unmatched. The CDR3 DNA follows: TGTGCCAGCAGCTCCTGGACAGGGGGCATGACTGGGGCCAACGTCCTGACTTTC. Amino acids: CASSSWTGGMTGANVLTF. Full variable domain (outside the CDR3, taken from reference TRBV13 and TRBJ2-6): AAGVIQSPRHLIKEKRETATLKCYPIPRHDTVYWYQQGPGQDPQFLISFYEKMQSDKGSIPDRFSAQQFSDYHSELNMSSLELGDSALYFCASSSWTGGMTGANVLTFGAGSRLTVL.

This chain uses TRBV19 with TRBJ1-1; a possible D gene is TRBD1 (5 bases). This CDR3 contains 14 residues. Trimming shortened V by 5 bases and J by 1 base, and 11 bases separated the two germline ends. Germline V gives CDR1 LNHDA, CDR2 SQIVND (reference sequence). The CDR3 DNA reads TGTGCCAGTAGTTGGCGCCAGGGGAACACTGAAGCTTTCTTT. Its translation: CASSWRQGNTEAFF.

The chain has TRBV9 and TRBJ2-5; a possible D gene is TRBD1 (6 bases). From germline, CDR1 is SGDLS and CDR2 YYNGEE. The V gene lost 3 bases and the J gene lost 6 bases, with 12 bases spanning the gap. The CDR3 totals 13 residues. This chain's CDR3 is CASSDRDIKTQYF. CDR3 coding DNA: TGTGCCAGCAGCGACCGGGACATCAAGACCCAGTACTTC.

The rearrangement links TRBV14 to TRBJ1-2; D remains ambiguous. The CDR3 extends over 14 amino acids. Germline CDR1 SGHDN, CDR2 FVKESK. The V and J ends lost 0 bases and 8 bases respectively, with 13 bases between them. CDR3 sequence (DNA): TGTGCCAGCAGCCAAGAGAAGGGATTTTGGGGCTACACCTTC. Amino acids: CASSQEKGFWGYTF. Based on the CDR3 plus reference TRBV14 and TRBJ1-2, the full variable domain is EAGVTQFPSHSVIEKGQTVTLRCDPISGHDNLYWYRRVMGKEIKFLLHFVKESKQDESGMPNNRFLAERTGGTYSTLKVQPAELEDSGVYFCASSQEKGFWGYTFGSGTRLTVV.

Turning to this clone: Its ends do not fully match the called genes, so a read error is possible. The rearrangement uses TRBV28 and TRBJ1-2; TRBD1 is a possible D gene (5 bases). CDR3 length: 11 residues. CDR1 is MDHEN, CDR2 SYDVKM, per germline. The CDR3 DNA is TGTGCCAGCAGTACCCGAGGGGTTAACGGCTTC. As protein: CASSTRGVNGF.

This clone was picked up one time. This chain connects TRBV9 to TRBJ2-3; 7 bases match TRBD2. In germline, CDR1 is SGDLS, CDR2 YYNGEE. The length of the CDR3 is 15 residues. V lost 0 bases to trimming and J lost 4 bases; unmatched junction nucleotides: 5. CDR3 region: CASSVAAAGPDTQYF. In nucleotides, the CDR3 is TGTGCCAGCAGCGTAGCAGCAGCGGGGCCAGATACGCAGTATTTT. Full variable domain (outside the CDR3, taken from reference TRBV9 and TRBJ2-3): DSGVTQTPKHLITATGQRVTLRCSPRSGDLSVYWYQQSLDQGLQFLIQYYNGEERAKGNILERFSAQQFPDLHSELNLSSLELGDSALYFCASSVAAAGPDTQYFGPGTRLTVL.

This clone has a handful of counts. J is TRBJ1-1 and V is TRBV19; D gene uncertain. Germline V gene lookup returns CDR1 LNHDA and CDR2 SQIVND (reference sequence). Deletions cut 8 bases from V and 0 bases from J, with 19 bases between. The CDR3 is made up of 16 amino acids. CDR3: CASSPTGVTVNTEAFF. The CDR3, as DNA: TGTGCCAGTTCACCCACTGGGGTGACCGTGAACACTGAAGCTTTCTTT.

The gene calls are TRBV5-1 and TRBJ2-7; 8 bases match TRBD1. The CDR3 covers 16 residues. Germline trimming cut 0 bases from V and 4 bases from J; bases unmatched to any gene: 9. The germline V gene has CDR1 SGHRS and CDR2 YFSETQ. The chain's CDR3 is CASSLEGTGLPYEQYF. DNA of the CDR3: TGCGCCAGCAGCTTGGAGGGGACAGGTTTGCCGTACGAGCAGTACTTC.